This TCR beta chain derives from a study of blood T cell repertoires in COVID-19. Trimming left V 0 bases short and J 5 bases short, with 8 bases between. Germline assignment: CDR1 GTSNPN and CDR2 SVGIG (reference sequence). The CDR3 is 13 amino acids. Sequencing was performed with immunoSEQ multiplex PCR; in TCRdb, only in-frame clones are kept and a portion is missing. There are about 190,000 clones in the sample; over 75% occur only once, and under 15% lies in the top ten. The V gene is TRBV30, the J gene TRBJ1-5, with a possible D match to TRBD1 (6 bases). Specimen: peripheral blood. The receptor's source is a woman aged 50 to 60 with acute or convalescent COVID-19. CDR3 in amino acids: CAWSVGGDQPQHF. CDR3 sequence (DNA): TGTGCCTGGAGTGTAGGGGGAGATCAGCCCCAGCATTTT.